The next 7 T cell receptor beta chains were all read from a single sample in a study of blood T cell repertoires in COVID-19. Generated by immunoSEQ multiplex PCR, the TCRdb table keeps only in-frame clones and is missing some. Of roughly 270,000 clones in the sample, 85% were seen once. Material: PBMCs or T cells enriched from blood (not recorded which). The receptors were sampled from a woman in her fifties or sixties who had recovered from COVID-19.

The chain employs TRBV30 and TRBJ1-6; the D gene is possibly TRBD1 (5 bases). The CDR3 totals 13 residues. The V gene's germline CDR1 is GTSNPN and CDR2 SVGIG (reference sequence). The CDR3 protein is CARQGFGNSPLHF. CDR3 nucleotide sequence: TGTGCTCGGCAGGGTTTTGGAAATTCACCCCTCCACTTT.

The chain has TRBV30 and TRBJ1-2; 9 nucleotides match TRBD1. This CDR3 contains 14 residues. CDR1 and CDR2 from the germline V gene are GTSNPN and SVGIG (reference sequence). The J segment lost 5 bases and the V segment lost 1 base, leaving 5 bases of the junction unmatched. CDR3: CAWSETGGAYGYTF. The CDR3 coding sequence is TGTGCCTGGAGTGAGACAGGGGGTGCTTATGGCTACACCTTC. Full variable domain (missing parts from reference TRBV30 and TRBJ1-2): SQTIHQWPATLVQPVGSPLSLECTVEGTSNPNLYWYRQAAGRGLQLLFYSVGIGQISSEVPQNLSASRPQDRQFILSSKKLLLSDSGFYLCAWSETGGAYGYTFGSGTRLTVV.

The CDR3 nucleotides are TGCGCCAGCAGCGATACAGGGATTACTGAAGCTTTCTTT. It codes for CASSDTGITEAFF. The rearrangement links TRBV5-1 to TRBJ1-1; D may be TRBD1 (6 bases). Trimming took 4 bases from V and 5 from J, leaving 12 bases between them. The CDR3 extends over 13 amino acids. Germline lookup yields CDR1 SGHRS and CDR2 YFSETQ.

This clone has only one observation. The chain carries TRBV7-9 and TRBJ2-7; no firm D call. The length of the CDR3 is 14 residues. Germline V gene lookup returns CDR1 SEHNR and CDR2 FQNEAQ (reference sequence). V lost 5 bases and J 3 bases, leaving 14 bases between the germline ends. CDR3 coding DNA: TGTGCCAGCAGCCGCTCGATCAACAGCTACGAGCAGTACTTC. Translation gives CASSRSINSYEQYF.

The V call is TRBV15, the J call TRBJ1-6; 7 nucleotides agree with TRBD1. This CDR3 is built from 14 residues. V trimming: 3 bases; J trimming: 8 bases; junction bases outside the gene matches: 4. Germline assignment: CDR1 LNHNV and CDR2 YYDKDF (reference sequence). For the CDR3, the DNA is TGTGCCACCAGCAGTGACAGGGCCTATTCACCCCTCCACTTT. Translating it yields CATSSDRAYSPLHF.

The chain links TRBV6-5 to TRBJ1-6; TRBD1 agrees at 8 bases. This CDR3 comprises 12 residues. CDR1 is MNHEY, CDR2 SVGAGI, per germline. J gave up 10 bases and V 7 bases, and 3 bases lay outside the gene matches. The CDR3: CASTTGESPLHF. In DNA form, the CDR3 reads TGTGCCAGCACGACAGGGGAATCACCCCTCCACTTT.

This clone was seen a single time. This chain connects TRBV21-1 to TRBJ1-2. TRBV21-1 is recorded as a pseudogene. The CDR3 has 16 residues. In DNA, the CDR3 is TGTGCCAGCACCGACATCCGGGAAAAAGCTAACTATGGCTACACCTTC. Amino acid sequence: CASTDIREKANYGYTF.